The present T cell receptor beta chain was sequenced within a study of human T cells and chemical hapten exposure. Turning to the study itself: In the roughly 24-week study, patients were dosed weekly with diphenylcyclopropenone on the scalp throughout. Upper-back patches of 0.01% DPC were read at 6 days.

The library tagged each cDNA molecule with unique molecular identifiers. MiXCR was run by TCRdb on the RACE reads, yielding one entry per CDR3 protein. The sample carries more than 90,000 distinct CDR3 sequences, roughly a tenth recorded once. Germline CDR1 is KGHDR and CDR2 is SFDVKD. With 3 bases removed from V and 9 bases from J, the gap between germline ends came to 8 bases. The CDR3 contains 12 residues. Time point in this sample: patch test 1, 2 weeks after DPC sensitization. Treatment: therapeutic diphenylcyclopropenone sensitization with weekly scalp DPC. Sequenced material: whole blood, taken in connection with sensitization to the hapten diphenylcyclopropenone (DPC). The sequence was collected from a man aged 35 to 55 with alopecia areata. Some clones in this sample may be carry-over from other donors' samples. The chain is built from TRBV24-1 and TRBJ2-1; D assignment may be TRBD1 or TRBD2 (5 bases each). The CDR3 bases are TGTGCCACCAGTGATGGGACGGGTGAGCAGTTCTTC. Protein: CATSDGTGEQFF.